Shown below are 10 T cell receptor beta chains from a single sample sequenced in a study of blood T cell repertoires in COVID-19. Sequencing was performed with immunoSEQ multiplex PCR; in TCRdb, only in-frame clones are kept and a portion is missing. The profile shows around 360,000 clones, about 87% of them singletons. Sequencing was performed on PBMCs or T cells enriched from blood (not recorded which). These receptors were collected from a man aged 40-55 years in a cohort exposed to, infected with or recovered from COVID-19 (not recorded which).

This rearrangement joins TRBV7-8 to TRBJ2-7; 8 nucleotides agree with TRBD1. From germline, CDR1 is SGHVS and CDR2 FQNEAQ. This CDR3 spans 15 amino acids. V shed 0 bases, J shed 2 bases, and the junction held 3 bases outside the gene matches. The chain's CDR3 is CASSLAGTGTYEQYF. CDR3 in DNA: TGTGCCAGCAGCTTAGCGGGGACAGGAACCTACGAGCAGTACTTC.

The V gene is TRBV18, the J gene TRBJ1-1; 8 nucleotides match TRBD1. Germline assignment: CDR1 KGHSH and CDR2 LQKENI. The V and J ends lost 9 bases and 1 base, in that order; junction bases with no gene match: 4. The length of the CDR3 is 13 residues. Written as DNA, the CDR3 is TGTGCCAGTCGGACAGGGTGGAACACTGAAGCTTTCTTT. Protein product: CASRTGWNTEAFF. The whole variable domain, filled in from reference TRBV18 and TRBJ1-1, reads NAGVMQNPRHLVRRRGQEARLRCSPMKGHSHVYWYRQLPEEGLKFMVYLQKENIIDESGMPKERFSAEFPKEGPSILRIQQVVRGDSAAYFCASRTGWNTEAFFGQGTRLTVV.

V gene TRBV6-1 combines with J gene TRBJ1-1, with D perhaps matching TRBD1 (5 bases). CDR1 is MNHNS and CDR2 is SASEGT in the germline V gene. Trimming removed 3 bases from V and 4 bases from J, with 9 bases in between. This CDR3 comprises 13 residues. As DNA, the CDR3 is TGTGCCAGCAGTGACGGCGGGGGCACTGAAGCTTTCTTT. This encodes CASSDGGGTEAFF.

The chain employs TRBV5-1 and TRBJ1-3; 9 nucleotides align to TRBD1. The J segment lost 0 bases and the V segment lost 4 bases, leaving 8 bases of the junction unmatched. CDR3 size: 17 residues. Looked up from germline, CDR1 is SGHRS and CDR2 is YFSETQ. The CDR3 DNA sequence: TGCGCCAGCAGCATCGAACCGGACAGGGGCTCTGGAAACACCATATATTTT. Translated, it gives CASSIEPDRGSGNTIYF.

This chain uses TRBV5-8 with TRBJ1-1; TRBD1 agrees at 8 bases. Trimming cost V 5 bases and J 8 bases; bases outside gene matches: 2. Looked up from germline, CDR1 is SGHTS and CDR2 is YDEGEE. The CDR3 length is 11 residues. The CDR3 reads CASRRTGEAFF. In nucleotides, the CDR3 is TGTGCCAGCAGAAGGACAGGGGAAGCTTTCTTT.

The chain couples TRBV6-5 to TRBJ2-7, with TRBD1 matching over 7 bases. The CDR3 totals 15 residues. The ends lost 6 bases at V and 2 bases at J; junction bases unmatched: 10. Germline values: CDR1 MNHEY, CDR2 SVGAGI. CDR3 region: CASSQQRQGPYEQYF. DNA for the CDR3: TGTGCCAGCAGCCAGCAGAGACAGGGTCCCTACGAGCAGTACTTC.

This clone was recorded once. J is TRBJ2-3 and V is TRBV4-2, with 7 bases fitting TRBD2. This CDR3 has 19 residues. V gave up 0 bases and J gave up 0 bases; unmatched junction bases: 12. The germline V gene has CDR1 LGHNA and CDR2 YNFKEQ. The DNA of the CDR3 is TGTGCCAGCAGCCAAGATGCAGGATCTAGCGGCTATAGCACAGATACGCAGTATTTT. It encodes CASSQDAGSSGYSTDTQYF.

This sequence joins TRBV7-6 and TRBJ2-1; TRBD1 matches at 7 bases. The CDR3 length is 15 residues. Trimming removed 2 bases from V and 6 bases from J; junction bases left unmatched: 7. CDR1 and CDR2 (germline): SGHVS, FNYEAQ. The CDR3, as DNA: TGTGCCAGCAGCTTACTGGGGACAGCTTCCAATGAGCAGTTCTTC. Its translation is CASSLLGTASNEQFF.

This chain joins TRBV28 and TRBJ2-1; the match to TRBD2 covers 7 bases. This CDR3 spans 14 amino acids. V lost 3 bases, J lost 4 bases, and 3 bases stayed unmatched. Germline CDR1 MDHEN, CDR2 SYDVKM. This chain's CDR3 is CASSFRDYYNEQFF. The CDR3 DNA reads as TGTGCCAGCAGTTTCCGGGACTATTACAATGAGCAGTTCTTC. Filled out from reference TRBV28 and TRBJ2-1, the complete variable domain reads DVKVTQSSRYLVKRTGEKVFLECVQDMDHENMFWYRQDPGLGLRLIYFSYDVKMKEKGDIPEGYSVSREKKERFSLILESASTNQTSMYLCASSFRDYYNEQFFGPGTRLTVL.

The CDR3, as DNA: TGTGCCAGCAGCCATGGGGGGGCGGGAGGAAACATTCAGTACTTC. Its translation: CASSHGGAGGNIQYF. The rearrangement uses TRBV3-1 (or the pseudogene TRBV3-2) and TRBJ2-4, with 8 positions matching TRBD2. J was trimmed by 6 bases and V by 3 bases; bases with no gene match: 7. CDR3 length: 15 amino acids. Per the germline V gene, CDR1 is LGHDT and CDR2 is YNNKEL (reference sequence).